This entry features one T cell receptor (beta chain) sequence. The data were produced by immunoSEQ multiplex PCR, yet TCRdb's version contains in-frame clones alone and is incomplete. Here the sample spans roughly 280,000 clones, less than 90% being singletons. These data belong to a study of blood T cell repertoires in COVID-19. The V gene's germline CDR1 is MNHNS and CDR2 SASEGT. V was clipped by 0 bases and J by 4 bases, with 16 bases between them. This CDR3 has 16 amino acids. V gene TRBV6-1 combines with J gene TRBJ2-7, with D tentatively TRBD2 (6 bases). The sample was peripheral blood. This receptor was taken from a man aged 25 to 45 with active or convalescent COVID-19. In DNA, the CDR3 is TGTGCCAGCAGTGAAGCTTGGGGCCAGGCGGGGTACGAGCAGTACTTC. Translation gives CASSEAWGQAGYEQYF.